One and the same sample provided the 5 T cell receptor beta chains below, sequenced in a study of blood T cell repertoires in COVID-19. Assay: immunoSEQ multiplex PCR; the TCRdb copy retains only in-frame clones and omits some. The profile shows over 400,000 clones, approximately 90% of them singletons. The specimen sequenced was peripheral blood. The receptors were gathered from a woman aged 25 to 39 with active or convalescent COVID-19.

The chain couples TRBV5-1 to TRBJ2-3, with TRBD2 as a possible D gene (7 bases). Germline V lookup: CDR1 SGHRS, CDR2 YFSETQ. The CDR3 is 15 residues long. V was cut by 6 bases and J by 6 bases, with 20 bases left in between. The DNA of the CDR3 is TGCGCCAGCACCTGGGGGCTAGCGGCTCAGGATACGCAGTATTTT. Protein product: CASTWGLAAQDTQYF.

This chain joins TRBV4-1 and TRBJ1-1, with 8 bases lining up with TRBD1. The ends lost 4 bases at V and 3 bases at J; junction bases unmatched: 7. Germline V CDR1 and CDR2: MGHRA, YSYEKL. The CDR3 has 15 residues. Here the CDR3 reads CASSLGQGGDTEAFF. Written as DNA, the CDR3 is TGCGCCAGCAGCCTCGGACAGGGTGGGGACACTGAAGCTTTCTTT.

The rearrangement joins TRBV30 to TRBJ2-1; TRBD2 matches 10 bases. The CDR3 covers 17 residues. Germline lookup yields CDR1 GTSNPN and CDR2 SVGIG (reference sequence). Unmatched junction bases numbered 14, after V lost 1 base and J lost 8 bases. CDR3 protein: CAWSGRSASGSGYEQFF. The CDR3 DNA reads TGTGCCTGGAGTGGCCGATCGGCTAGCGGGAGTGGCTATGAGCAGTTCTTC.

The chain has TRBV12-3 or TRBV12-4 and TRBJ1-1, with a possible D match to TRBD1 (6 bases). The CDR3 extends over 13 amino acids. Trimming removed 6 bases from V and 7 bases from J, with 15 bases in between. CDR3 in DNA: TGTGCCAGCAGAAACGGGGGGCGGGGTGAAGCTTTCTTT. Translating gives CASRNGGRGEAFF.

The J gene is TRBJ2-7, the V gene TRBV5-1, with 7 bases identical to TRBD1. Per germline, CDR1 SGHRS and CDR2 YFSETQ. CDR3 length equals 16 residues. Trimming at V came to 1 base and at J to 2 bases, leaving 9 bases not matched to a gene. The CDR3 DNA reads TGCGCCAGCAGCTTGCACCTAGACAGGGCCACCTACGAGCAGTACTTC. Its protein product is CASSLHLDRATYEQYF.